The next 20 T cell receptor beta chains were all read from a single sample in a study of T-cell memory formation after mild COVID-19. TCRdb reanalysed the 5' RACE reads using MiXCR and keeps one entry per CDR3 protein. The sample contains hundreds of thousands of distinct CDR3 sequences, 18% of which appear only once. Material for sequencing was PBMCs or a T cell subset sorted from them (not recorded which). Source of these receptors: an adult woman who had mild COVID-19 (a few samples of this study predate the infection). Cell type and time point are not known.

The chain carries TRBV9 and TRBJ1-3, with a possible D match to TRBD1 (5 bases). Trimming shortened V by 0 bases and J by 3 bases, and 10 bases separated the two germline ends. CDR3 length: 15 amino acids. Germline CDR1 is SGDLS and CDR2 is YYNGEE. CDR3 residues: CASSVGEGNGNTIYF. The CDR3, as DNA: TGTGCCAGCAGCGTAGGTGAGGGGAATGGAAACACCATATATTTT.

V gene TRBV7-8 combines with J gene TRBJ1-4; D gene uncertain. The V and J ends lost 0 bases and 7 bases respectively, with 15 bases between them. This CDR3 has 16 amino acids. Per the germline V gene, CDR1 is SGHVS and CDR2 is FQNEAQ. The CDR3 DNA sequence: TGTGCCAGCAGCTTAGCTGTCGTACCCCGGGGTGAAAAACTGTTTTTT. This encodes CASSLAVVPRGEKLFF.

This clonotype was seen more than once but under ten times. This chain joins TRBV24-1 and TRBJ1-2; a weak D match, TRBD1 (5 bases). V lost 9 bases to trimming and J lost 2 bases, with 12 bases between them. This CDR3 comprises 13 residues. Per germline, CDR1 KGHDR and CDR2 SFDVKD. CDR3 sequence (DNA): TGTGCCACCTCGATAGACAGCAACTATGGCTACACCTTC. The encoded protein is CATSIDSNYGYTF.

CDR3 nucleotides: TGTGCCAGCAGCTTGGACGGGACTAGCGGGGGATACAATGAGCAGTTCTTC. This codes for CASSLDGTSGGYNEQFF. The rearrangement uses TRBV7-3 and TRBJ2-1; 14 positions agree with TRBD2. This CDR3 region has 17 residues. From germline, CDR1 is SGHTA and CDR2 FQGTGA. Trimming removed 3 bases from V and 4 bases from J; junction bases left unmatched: 5.

In DNA, the CDR3 is TGTGCCACCAGCAGAGTTGACAGAAGCACAGATACGCAGTATTTT. As protein: CATSRVDRSTDTQYF. The chain links TRBV15 to TRBJ2-3; the D gene is possibly TRBD1 (5 bases). The germline V gene has CDR1 LNHNV and CDR2 YYDKDF (reference sequence). The germline V and J ends were trimmed by 1 base and 0 bases, with 8 bases remaining between them. The CDR3 is 15 amino acids.

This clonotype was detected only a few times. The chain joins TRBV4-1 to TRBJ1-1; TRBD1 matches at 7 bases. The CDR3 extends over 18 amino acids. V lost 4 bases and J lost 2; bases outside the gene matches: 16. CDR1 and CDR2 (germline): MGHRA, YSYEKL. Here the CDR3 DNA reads TGCGCCAGCAGCCCTCGAGGGACACCGGGACAGATCAACACTGAAGCTTTCTTT. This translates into CASSPRGTPGQINTEAFF.

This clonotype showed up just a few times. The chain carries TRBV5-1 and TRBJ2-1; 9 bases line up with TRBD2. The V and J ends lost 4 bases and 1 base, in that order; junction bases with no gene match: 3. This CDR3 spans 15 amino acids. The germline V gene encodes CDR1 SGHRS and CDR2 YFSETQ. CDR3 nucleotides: TGCGCCAGCAGCGCGGGAGGGGTGTCCTACAATGAGCAGTTCTTC. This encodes CASSAGGVSYNEQFF.

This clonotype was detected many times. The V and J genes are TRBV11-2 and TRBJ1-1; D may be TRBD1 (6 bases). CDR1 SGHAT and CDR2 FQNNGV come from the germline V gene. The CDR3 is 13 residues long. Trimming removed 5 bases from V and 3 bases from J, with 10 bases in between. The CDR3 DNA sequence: TGTGCCAGCAGCACTCACAGGGACACTGAAGCTTTCTTT. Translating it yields CASSTHRDTEAFF.

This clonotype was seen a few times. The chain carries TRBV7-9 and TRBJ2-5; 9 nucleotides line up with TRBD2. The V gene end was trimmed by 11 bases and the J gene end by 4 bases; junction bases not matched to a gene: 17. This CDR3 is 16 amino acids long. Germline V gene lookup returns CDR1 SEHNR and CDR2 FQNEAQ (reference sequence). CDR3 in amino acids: CAGVGSSGSQGETQYF. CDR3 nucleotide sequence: TGTGCCGGGGTCGGGAGTAGCGGGAGTCAAGGAGAGACCCAGTACTTC. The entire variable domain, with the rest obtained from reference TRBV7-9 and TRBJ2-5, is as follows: DTGVSQNPRHKITKRGQNVTFRCDPISEHNRLYWYRQTLGQGPEFLTYFQNEAQLEKSRLLSDRFSAERPKGSFSTLEIQRTEQGDSAMYLCAGVGSSGSQGETQYFGPGTRLLVL.

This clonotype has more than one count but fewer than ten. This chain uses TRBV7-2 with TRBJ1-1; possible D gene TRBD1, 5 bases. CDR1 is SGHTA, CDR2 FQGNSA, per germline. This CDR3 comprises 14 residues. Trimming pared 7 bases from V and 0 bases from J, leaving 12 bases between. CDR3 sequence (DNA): TGTGCCAGCACCCCCGGGGGGGTGAACACTGAAGCTTTCTTT. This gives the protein CASTPGGVNTEAFF.

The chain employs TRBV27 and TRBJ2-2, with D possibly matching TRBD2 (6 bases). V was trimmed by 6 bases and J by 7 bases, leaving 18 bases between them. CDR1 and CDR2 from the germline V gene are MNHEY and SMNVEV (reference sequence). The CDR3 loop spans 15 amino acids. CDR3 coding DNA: TGTGCCAGCAGACCTACCGGGACTCTGGGCGGGGAGCTGTTTTTT. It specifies CASRPTGTLGGELFF.

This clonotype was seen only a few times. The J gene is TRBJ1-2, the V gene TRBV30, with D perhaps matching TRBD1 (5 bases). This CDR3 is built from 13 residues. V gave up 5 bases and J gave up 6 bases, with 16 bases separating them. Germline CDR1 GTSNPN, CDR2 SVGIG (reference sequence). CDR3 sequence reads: CAWHGGGVHGYTF. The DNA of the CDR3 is TGTGCCTGGCATGGCGGGGGGGTGCATGGCTACACCTTC.

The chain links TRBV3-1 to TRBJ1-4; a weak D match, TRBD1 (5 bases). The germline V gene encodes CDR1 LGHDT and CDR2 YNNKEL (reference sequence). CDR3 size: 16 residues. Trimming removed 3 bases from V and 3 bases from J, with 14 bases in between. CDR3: CASSQSGFRANEKLFF. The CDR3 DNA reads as TGTGCCAGCAGCCAGTCAGGCTTCAGGGCTAATGAAAAACTGTTTTTT.

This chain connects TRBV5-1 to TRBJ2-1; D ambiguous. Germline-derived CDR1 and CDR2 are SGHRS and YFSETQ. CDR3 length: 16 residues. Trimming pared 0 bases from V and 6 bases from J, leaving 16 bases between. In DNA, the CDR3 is TGCGCCAGCAGCTTGGGCAGGTTGGGTTCGGTCAATGAGCAGTTCTTC. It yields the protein CASSLGRLGSVNEQFF.

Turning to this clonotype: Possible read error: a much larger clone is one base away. In DNA, the CDR3 is TGTGCCTGGAGTTCCCCAGATACGCAGTATTTT. Its protein is CAWSSPDTQYF. The gene calls are TRBV30 and TRBJ2-3; no firm D call. Between the trimmed V and J ends, which lost 2 bases and 4 bases, there was a span of 4 bases. This CDR3 region has 11 residues. CDR1 GTSNPN and CDR2 SVGIG come from the germline V gene (reference sequence).

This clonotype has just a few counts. CDR3 bases: TGTGCCATCAGTGAAAGTCAGGGCCCCACCACAGATACGCAGTATTTT. Encoded protein: CAISESQGPTTDTQYF. J is TRBJ2-3 and V is TRBV10-3, with a tentative D call TRBD1 (5 bases). This CDR3 has 16 amino acids. In germline, CDR1 is ENHRY, CDR2 SYGVKD. V was cut by 3 bases and J by 2 bases, with 15 bases left in between.

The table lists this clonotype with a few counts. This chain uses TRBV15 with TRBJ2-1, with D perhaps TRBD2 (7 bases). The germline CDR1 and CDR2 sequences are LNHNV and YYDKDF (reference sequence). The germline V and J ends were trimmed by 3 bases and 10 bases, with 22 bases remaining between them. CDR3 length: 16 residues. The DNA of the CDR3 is TGTGCCACCAGCAGGGACTATGGGGGGGGGCCAGGGGAGCAGTTCTTC. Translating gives CATSRDYGGGPGEQFF.

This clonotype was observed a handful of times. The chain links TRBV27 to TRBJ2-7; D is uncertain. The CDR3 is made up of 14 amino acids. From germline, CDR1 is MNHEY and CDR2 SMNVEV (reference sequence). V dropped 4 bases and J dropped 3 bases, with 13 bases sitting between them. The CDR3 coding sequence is TGTGCCAGCAGTTCTGGGCAGCTCCTCTACGAGCAGTACTTC. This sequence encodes CASSSGQLLYEQYF.

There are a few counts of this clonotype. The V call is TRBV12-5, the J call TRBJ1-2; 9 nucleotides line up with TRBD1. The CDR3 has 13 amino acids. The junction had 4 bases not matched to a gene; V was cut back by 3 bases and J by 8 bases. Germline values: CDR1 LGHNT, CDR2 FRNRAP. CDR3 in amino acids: CASGFTGGTGYTF. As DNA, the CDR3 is TGTGCTAGTGGTTTTACAGGGGGCACGGGCTACACCTTC.

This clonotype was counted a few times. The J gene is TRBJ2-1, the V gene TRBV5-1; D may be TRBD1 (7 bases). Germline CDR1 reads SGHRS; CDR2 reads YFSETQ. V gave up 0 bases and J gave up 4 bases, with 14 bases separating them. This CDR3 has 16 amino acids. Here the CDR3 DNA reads TGCGCCAGCAGCTTGGGGCAGGGGGGCTATTACAATGAGCAGTTCTTC. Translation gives CASSLGQGGYYNEQFF.